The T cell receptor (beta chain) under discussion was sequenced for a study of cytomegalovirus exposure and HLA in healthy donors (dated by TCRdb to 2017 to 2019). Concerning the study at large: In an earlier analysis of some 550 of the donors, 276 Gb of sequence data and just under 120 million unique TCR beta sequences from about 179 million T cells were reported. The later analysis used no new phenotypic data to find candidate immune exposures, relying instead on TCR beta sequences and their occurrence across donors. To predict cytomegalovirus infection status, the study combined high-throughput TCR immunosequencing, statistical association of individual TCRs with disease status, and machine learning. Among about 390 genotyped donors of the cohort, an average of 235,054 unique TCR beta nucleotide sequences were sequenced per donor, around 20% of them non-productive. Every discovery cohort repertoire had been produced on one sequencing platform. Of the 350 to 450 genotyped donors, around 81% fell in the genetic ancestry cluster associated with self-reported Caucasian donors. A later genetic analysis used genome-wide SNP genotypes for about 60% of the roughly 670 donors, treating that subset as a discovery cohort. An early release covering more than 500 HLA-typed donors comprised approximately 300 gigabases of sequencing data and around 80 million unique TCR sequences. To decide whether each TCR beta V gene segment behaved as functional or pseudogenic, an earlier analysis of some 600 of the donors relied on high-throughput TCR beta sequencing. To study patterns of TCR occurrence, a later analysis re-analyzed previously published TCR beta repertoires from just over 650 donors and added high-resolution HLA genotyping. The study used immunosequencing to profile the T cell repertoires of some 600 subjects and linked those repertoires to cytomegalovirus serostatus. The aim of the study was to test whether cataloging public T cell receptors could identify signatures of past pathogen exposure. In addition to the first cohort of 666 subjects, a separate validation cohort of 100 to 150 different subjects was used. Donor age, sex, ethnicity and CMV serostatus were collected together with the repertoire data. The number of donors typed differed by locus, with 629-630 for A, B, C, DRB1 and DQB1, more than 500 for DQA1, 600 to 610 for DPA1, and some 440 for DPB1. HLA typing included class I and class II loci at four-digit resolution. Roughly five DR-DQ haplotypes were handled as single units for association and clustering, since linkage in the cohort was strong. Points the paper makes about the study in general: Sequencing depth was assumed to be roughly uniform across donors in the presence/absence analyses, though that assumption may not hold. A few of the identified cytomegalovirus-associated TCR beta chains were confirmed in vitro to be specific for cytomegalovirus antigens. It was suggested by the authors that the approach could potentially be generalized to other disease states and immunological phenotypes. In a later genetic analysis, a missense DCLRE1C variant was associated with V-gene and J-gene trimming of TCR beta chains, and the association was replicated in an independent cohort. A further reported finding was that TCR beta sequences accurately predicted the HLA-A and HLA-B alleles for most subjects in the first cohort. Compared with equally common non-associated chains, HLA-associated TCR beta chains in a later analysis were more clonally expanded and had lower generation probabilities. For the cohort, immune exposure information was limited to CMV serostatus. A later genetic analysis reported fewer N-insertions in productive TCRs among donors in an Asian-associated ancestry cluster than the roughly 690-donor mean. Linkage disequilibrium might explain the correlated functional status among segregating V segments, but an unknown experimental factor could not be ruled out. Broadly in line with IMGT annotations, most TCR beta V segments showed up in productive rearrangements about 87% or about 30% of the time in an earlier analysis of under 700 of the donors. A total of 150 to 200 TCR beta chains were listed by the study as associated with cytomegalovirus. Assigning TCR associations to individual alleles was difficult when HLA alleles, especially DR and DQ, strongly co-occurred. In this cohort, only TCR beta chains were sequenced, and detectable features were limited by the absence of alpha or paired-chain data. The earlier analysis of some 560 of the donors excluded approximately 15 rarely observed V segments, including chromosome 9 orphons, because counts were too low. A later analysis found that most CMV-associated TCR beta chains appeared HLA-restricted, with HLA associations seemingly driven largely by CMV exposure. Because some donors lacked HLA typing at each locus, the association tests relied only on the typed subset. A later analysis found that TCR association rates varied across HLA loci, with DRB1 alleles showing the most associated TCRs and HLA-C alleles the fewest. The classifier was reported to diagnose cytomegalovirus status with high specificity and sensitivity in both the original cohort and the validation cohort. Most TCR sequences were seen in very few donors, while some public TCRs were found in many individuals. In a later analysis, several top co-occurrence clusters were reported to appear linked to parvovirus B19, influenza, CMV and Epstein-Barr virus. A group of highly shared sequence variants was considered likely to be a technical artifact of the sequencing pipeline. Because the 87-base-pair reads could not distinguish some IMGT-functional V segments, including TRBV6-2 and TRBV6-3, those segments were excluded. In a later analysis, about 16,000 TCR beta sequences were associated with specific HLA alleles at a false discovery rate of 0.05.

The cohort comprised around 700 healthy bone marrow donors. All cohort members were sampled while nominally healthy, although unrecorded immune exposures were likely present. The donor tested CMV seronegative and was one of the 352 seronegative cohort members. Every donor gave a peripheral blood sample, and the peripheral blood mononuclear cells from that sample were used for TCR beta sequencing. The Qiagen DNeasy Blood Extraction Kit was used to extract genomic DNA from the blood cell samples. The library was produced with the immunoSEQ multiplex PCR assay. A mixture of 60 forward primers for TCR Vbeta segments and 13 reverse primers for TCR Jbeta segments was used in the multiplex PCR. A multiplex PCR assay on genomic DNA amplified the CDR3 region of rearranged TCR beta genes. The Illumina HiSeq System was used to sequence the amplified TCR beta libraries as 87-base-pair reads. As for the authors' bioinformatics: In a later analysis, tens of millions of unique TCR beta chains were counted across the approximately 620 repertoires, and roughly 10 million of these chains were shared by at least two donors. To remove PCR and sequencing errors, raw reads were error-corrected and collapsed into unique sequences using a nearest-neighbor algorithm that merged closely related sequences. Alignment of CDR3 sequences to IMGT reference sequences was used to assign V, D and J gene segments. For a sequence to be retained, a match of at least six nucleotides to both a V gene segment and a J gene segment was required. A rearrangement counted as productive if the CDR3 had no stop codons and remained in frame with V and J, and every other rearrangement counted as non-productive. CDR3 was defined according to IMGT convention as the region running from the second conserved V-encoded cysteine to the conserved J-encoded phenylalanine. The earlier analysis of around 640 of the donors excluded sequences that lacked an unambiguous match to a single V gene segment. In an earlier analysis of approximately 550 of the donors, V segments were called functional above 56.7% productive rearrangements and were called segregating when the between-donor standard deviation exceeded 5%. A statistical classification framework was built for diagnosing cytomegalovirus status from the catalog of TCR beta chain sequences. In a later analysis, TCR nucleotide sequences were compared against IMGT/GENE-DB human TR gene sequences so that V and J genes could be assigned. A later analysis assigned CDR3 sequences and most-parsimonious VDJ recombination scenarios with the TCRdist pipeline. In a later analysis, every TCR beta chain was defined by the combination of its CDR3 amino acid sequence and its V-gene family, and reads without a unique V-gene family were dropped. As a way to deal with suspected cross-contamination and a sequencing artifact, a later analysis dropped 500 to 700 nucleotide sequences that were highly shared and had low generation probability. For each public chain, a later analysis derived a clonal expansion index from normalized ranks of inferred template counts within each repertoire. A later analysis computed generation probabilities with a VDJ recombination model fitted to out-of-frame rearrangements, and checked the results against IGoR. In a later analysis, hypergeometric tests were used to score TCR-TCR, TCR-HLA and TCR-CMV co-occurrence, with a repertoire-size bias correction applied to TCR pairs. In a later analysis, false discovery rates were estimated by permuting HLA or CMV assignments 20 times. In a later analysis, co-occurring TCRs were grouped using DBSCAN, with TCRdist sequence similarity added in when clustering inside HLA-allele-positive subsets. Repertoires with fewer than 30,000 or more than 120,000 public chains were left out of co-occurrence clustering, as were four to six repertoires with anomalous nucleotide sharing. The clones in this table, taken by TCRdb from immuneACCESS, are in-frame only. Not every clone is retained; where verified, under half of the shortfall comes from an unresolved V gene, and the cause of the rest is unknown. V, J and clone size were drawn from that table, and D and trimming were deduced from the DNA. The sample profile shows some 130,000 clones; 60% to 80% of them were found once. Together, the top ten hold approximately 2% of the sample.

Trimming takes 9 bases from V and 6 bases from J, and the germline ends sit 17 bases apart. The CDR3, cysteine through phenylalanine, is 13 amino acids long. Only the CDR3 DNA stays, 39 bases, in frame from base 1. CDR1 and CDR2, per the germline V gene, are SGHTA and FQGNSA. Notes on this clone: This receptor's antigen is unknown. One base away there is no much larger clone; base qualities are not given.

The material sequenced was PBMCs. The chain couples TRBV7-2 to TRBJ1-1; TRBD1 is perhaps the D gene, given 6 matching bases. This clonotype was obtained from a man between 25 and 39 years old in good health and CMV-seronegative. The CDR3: CASRGGGTAEAFF. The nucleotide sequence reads TGTGCCAGTCGTGGGGGCGGCACGGCTGAAGCTTTCTTT.